Listed below are T cell receptor beta chains from one sample, sequenced in a study of blood T cells in healthy people across ages. Each CDR3 protein gets one entry after TCRdb re-called the 5' RACE reads with MiXCR. The sample includes under 2 million distinct CDR3 sequences, around 35% of them seen just once. The source material was blood. These receptor sequences come from a woman aged 30 to 39 in good health. Both conserved end residues are part of each CDR3. A D gene is named only where the DNA matches it firmly. Not every row has a clone size; where given, it reads once, few, many or a size class.

TRBV2	TRBJ2-1	-	-	TGTGCCAGCAGATCAGACAGGCCCACTGGGAATGAGCAGTTCTTC	CASRSDRPTGNEQFF
TRBV25-1	TRBJ2-3	-	TRBD2	TGTGCCAGCGGGGAGAGCGGGAGGGGCACAGATACGCAGTATTTT	CASGESGRGTDTQYF
TRBV28	TRBJ1-1	once	-	TGTGCCAGCAGTCTCTCGGAGACAGCTAACACTGAAGCTTTCTTT	CASSLSETANTEAFF
TRBV4-2	TRBJ2-1	few	-	TGTGCCAGCAGCCAAGATAAGGTAGTCAATGAGCAGTTCTTC	CASSQDKVVNEQFF
TRBV20-1	TRBJ1-5	few	TRBD1	TGCAGTGCTAGTCCCGGGACAGGGAATAGCAATCAGCCCCAGCATTTT	CSASPGTGNSNQPQHF
TRBV6-2/TRBV6-3	TRBJ1-5	once	-	TGTGCCAGCAGTTTGGCAGGGTGGGATCAGCCCCAGCATTTT	CASSLAGWDQPQHF
TRBV28	TRBJ2-6	many	TRBD1	TGTGCCAGCAGTTTCCCCCCCCAGGGGGCTGGGGCCAACGTCCTGACTTTC	CASSFPPQGAGANVLTF
TRBV3-1	TRBJ2-1	-	-	TGTGCCAGCAGCCGATTGGGAACCCAAGGGCAGTTCTTC	CASSRLGTQGQFF
TRBV29-1	TRBJ2-5	many	-	TGCAGCGTTGAAGGGGGCAGAAACCAAGAGACCCAGTACTTC	CSVEGGRNQETQYF
TRBV3-1	TRBJ2-1	few	TRBD2	TGTGCCAGCAGCCCGACTACTAGCGGAGGGAACAATGAGCAGTTCTTC	CASSPTTSGGNNEQFF
TRBV27	TRBJ2-5	-	TRBD2	TGTGCCAGCAGTTTATCGCGGGGGGGAGAGGGTGAGACCCAGTACTTC	CASSLSRGGEGETQYF
TRBV15	TRBJ2-2	-	-	TGTGCCACCAGCAGAGATCGGGCAGCTAACACCGGGGAGCTGTTTTTT	CATSRDRAANTGELFF
TRBV20-1	TRBJ2-1	-	-	TGCAGTGCTGGAGGGGGGATACTACAGCGGGCACTCAATGAGCAGTTCTTC	CSAGGGILQRALNEQFF
TRBV15	TRBJ2-1	few	-	TGTGCCACCAGCAGAGTCCCTGCGGGTTCCTACAATGAGCAGTTCTTC	CATSRVPAGSYNEQFF
TRBV5-1	TRBJ2-5	-	TRBD2	TGCGCCAGCAGCATTAGCGGGACCGTCCAAGAGACCCAGTACTTC	CASSISGTVQETQYF
TRBV29-1	TRBJ2-2	-	TRBD1	TGCAGCGGTGGGACAGGGAACACCGGGGAGCTGTTTTTT	CSGGTGNTGELFF
TRBV7-2	TRBJ1-6	few	-	TGTGCCAGCAGCTTAGAGGCTGGACGAACCCTCCACTTT	CASSLEAGRTLHF
TRBV20-1	TRBJ1-2	once	-	TGCAGTGCTAGAGATCCAGGCAGAGGCGGCTACACCTTC	CSARDPGRGGYTF
TRBV20-1	TRBJ2-6	once	-	TGCAGTGCTAGACGGCAGGGGAACTCGGCTGGGGCCAACGTCCTGACTTTC	CSARRQGNSAGANVLTF
TRBV12-3/TRBV12-4	TRBJ1-4	few	-	TGTGCCAGCTCGAGGAAGAGGCCCTCCCATAATGAAAAACTGTTTTTT	CASSRKRPSHNEKLFF
TRBV9	TRBJ2-3	-	TRBD2	TGTGCCAGCAGCGCTGCAGGTGGTGGGAGGGGTCCAGATACGCAGTATTTT	CASSAAGGGRGPDTQYF
TRBV7-2	TRBJ1-5	-	-	TGTGCCAGCAGGTTAACAGCAAACAATCAGCCCCAGCATTTT	CASRLTANNQPQHF
TRBV4-1	TRBJ2-1	few	TRBD2	TGCGCCAGCAGCCAAGATTCTAGCGGGGGATTCTACAATGAGCAGTTCTTC	CASSQDSSGGFYNEQFF
TRBV6-5	TRBJ2-1	few	-	TGTGCCAGCAGTTACTCTGAAGGCAATGAGCAGTTCTTC	CASSYSEGNEQFF
TRBV14	TRBJ1-2	-	-	TGTGCCAGCAGCCAAGTGTTTGGGGAAGGCTACACCTTC	CASSQVFGEGYTF
TRBV4-1	TRBJ2-5	many	TRBD1	TGCGCCAGCAGCGCAGGCTTCCGGGACAGAAAAGAGACCCAGTACTTC	CASSAGFRDRKETQYF
TRBV3-1	TRBJ2-3	-	TRBD2	TGTGCCAGCAGCCAAGTCGGGACTAGCGGGCCCACAGATACGCAGTATTTT	CASSQVGTSGPTDTQYF
TRBV6-1	TRBJ2-3	-	-	TGTGCCAGCAGTGAAGGAGGCCCAGGAGCAGATACGCAGTATTTT	CASSEGGPGADTQYF
TRBV20-1	TRBJ2-4	-	TRBD2	TGCAGTGCTCGGCACCCAACTAGCGTTAGGACCTACAAGCAGTACTTC	CSARHPTSVRTYKQYF
TRBV20-1	TRBJ2-7	-	TRBD2	TGCAGTGCTGTCACTAGCGGGGGTACCCACGAGCAGTACTTC	CSAVTSGGTHEQYF
TRBV30	TRBJ1-2	-	TRBD1	TGTGCCTGGAGTACGGGACAGGTGGTGGGCTACACCTTC	CAWSTGQVVGYTF
TRBV5-1	TRBJ2-5	-	-	TGCGCCAGCAGCTTAGGGACTTCCCCCGGGTACTTC	CASSLGTSPGYF
TRBV6-5	TRBJ2-7	few	-	TGTGCCAGCAGTCCCGTCTTTTCAACGGGCGAGCAGTACTTC	CASSPVFSTGEQYF
TRBV29-1	TRBJ2-1	-	TRBD2	TGCAGCGTTAATAGCGGGAGGTCCCGTGTGAATGAGCAGTTCTTC	CSVNSGRSRVNEQFF
TRBV4-1	TRBJ2-7	few	-	TGCGCCAGCAGCCAAGATCTTGGGCAGGGAGTTTACTACGAGCAGTACTTC	CASSQDLGQGVYYEQYF
TRBV27	TRBJ2-7	-	TRBD2	TGTGCCAGCAGTTTATCCGCTAGCGGGAGGGCCGTGAGTGAGCAGTACTTC	CASSLSASGRAVSEQYF
TRBV11-2	TRBJ2-3	many	TRBD2	TGTGCCAGCAGCTTCCTAGCGGGAAGTAGCACAGATACGCAGTATTTT	CASSFLAGSSTDTQYF
TRBV5-4	TRBJ2-7	-	-	TGTACCAGCAGTTACGGGGGAAACGAGCAGTACTTC	CTSSYGGNEQYF
TRBV15	TRBJ2-5	-	-	TGTGCCACCAGCAGAGTTTGGGGAGGAAAAGAGACCCAGTACTTC	CATSRVWGGKETQYF
TRBV7-2	TRBJ1-2	many	TRBD1	TGTGCCAGCAGCGGCGAAGGGGGCCCTTTTGTCTACACCTTC	CASSGEGGPFVYTF
TRBV11-2	TRBJ2-7	-	-	TGTGCCAGCAGCTCGCGGGGCTCCGAGCAGTACTTC	CASSSRGSEQYF
TRBV10-3	TRBJ1-1	few	-	TGTGCCATCAGTGAGACCTTTCCCACTGAAGCTTTCTTT	CAISETFPTEAFF
TRBV29-1	TRBJ2-6	-	-	TGCAGCGTTGTAGAGGGACCCTCTGGGGCCAACGTCCTGACTTTC	CSVVEGPSGANVLTF